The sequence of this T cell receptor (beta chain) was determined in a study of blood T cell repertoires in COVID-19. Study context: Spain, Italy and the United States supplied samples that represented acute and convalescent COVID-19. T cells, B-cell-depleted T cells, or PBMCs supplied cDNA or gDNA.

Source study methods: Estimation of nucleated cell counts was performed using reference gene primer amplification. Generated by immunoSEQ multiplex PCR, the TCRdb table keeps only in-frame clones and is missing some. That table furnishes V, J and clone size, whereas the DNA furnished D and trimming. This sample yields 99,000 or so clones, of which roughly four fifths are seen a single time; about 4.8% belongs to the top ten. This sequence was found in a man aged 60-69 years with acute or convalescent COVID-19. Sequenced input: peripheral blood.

This CDR3 reads CASSQSRTAYGYTF. For the CDR3, the DNA is TGTGCCAGCAGCCAATCCCGGACTGCATATGGCTACACCTTC. The V and J genes are TRBV16 and TRBJ1-2; D not certain. V was clipped by 0 bases and J by 5 bases, with 10 bases between them. The CDR3 is made up of 14 amino acids. The germline V gene has CDR1 KGHSY and CDR2 FQNENV.